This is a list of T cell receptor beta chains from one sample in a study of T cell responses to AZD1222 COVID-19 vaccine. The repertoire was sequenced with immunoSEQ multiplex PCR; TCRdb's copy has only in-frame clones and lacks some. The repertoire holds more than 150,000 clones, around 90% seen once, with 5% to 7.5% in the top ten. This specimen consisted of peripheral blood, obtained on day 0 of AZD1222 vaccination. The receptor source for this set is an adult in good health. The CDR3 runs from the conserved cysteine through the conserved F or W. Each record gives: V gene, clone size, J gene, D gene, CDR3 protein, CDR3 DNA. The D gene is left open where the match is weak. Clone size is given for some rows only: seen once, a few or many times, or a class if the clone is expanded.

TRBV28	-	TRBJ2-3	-	CASRGEGGHEDTQYF	TGTGCCAGCAGGGGTGAGGGGGGTCACGAAGATACGCAGTATTTT
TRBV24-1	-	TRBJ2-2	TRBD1	CATSESGTGVNTGELFF	TGTGCCACCAGTGAGAGTGGGACAGGGGTTAACACCGGGGAGCTGTTTTTT
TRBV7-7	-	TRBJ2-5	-	CASSTFGVRYQETQYF	TGTGCTAGCAGCACCTTCGGAGTCAGGTACCAAGAGACCCAGTACTTC
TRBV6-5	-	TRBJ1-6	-	CASSRDGALPPLHF	TGTGCCAGCAGCCGAGACGGGGCCCTTCCACCCCTCCACTTT
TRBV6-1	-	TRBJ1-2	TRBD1	CASSEGGTGVYGYTF	TGTGCCAGCAGTGAAGGAGGGACAGGGGTCTATGGCTACACCTTC
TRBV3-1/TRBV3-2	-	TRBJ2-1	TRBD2	CASSQDSTGGPYEQFF	TGTGCCAGCAGCCAAGATTCAACGGGGGGGCCCTATGAGCAGTTCTTC
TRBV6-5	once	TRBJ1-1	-	CASSYSMTGNTEAFF	TGTGCCAGCAGTTACTCGATGACAGGGAACACTGAAGCTTTCTTT
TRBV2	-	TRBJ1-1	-	CATMDFGGPNTEAFF	TGTGCCACTATGGATTTCGGCGGGCCGAACACTGAAGCTTTCTTT
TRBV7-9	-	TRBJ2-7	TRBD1	CASSPLGQGTPYEQYF	TGTGCCAGCAGCCCACTGGGACAGGGAACCCCCTACGAGCAGTACTTC
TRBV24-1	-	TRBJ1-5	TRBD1	CATSPGQGYNQPQHF	TGTGCCACCAGTCCGGGACAGGGGTACAATCAGCCCCAGCATTTT
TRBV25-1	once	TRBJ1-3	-	CASSAPGDSGNTIYF	TGTGCCAGCAGTGCCCCTGGTGACTCTGGAAACACCATATATTTT
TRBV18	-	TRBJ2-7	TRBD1	CASSPPRQGNSEQYF	TGTGCCAGCTCACCACCTAGACAGGGGAACTCCGAGCAGTACTTC
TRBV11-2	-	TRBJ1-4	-	CASSLSPWTNEKLFF	TGTGCCAGCAGCCTTTCCCCCTGGACTAATGAAAAACTGTTTTTT
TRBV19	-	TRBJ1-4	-	CASRQGVNHRINEKLFF	TGTGCCAGCAGGCAAGGAGTGAATCATCGAATTAATGAAAAACTGTTTTTT
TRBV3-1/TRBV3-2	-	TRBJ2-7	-	CASSPAPWAGQSYEQYF	TGTGCCAGCAGCCCCGCCCCGTGGGCAGGACAGTCCTACGAGCAGTACTTC
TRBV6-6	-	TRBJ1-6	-	CASMFSYNSPLHF	TGTGCCAGCATGTTCTCCTATAATTCACCCCTCCACTTT
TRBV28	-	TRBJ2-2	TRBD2	CASSSPGLAGGNTGELFF	TGTGCCAGCAGTTCTCCGGGACTAGCGGGAGGCAACACCGGGGAGCTGTTTTTT
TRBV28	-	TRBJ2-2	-	CASTVTQNTGELFF	TGTGCCAGCACAGTGACTCAGAACACCGGGGAGCTGTTTTTT
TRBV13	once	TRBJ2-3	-	CASSLGPGDHTGTQYF	TGTGCCAGCAGCTTAGGACCTGGAGACCACACTGGTACGCAGTATTTT
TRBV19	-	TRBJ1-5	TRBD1	CASSIPGQGDVQPQHF	TGTGCCAGTAGTATACCGGGACAGGGTGACGTTCAGCCCCAGCATTTT
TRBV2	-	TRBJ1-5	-	CASSEFGSNQPQHF	TGTGCCAGCTCGGAGTTTGGTAGCAATCAGCCCCAGCATTTT
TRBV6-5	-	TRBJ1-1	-	CASSFQGKAFF	TGTGCCAGCAGTTTTCAGGGGAAAGCTTTCTTT
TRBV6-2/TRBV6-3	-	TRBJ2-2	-	CASSSLRIATGELFF	TGTGCCAGCAGTTCGTTGAGAATTGCCACCGGGGAGCTGTTTTTT
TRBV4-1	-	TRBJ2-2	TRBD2	CASSQFPLAGGRFTGELFF	TGCGCCAGCAGCCAATTTCCCCTAGCGGGGGGCCGCTTCACCGGGGAGCTGTTTTTT
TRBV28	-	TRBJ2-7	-	CASSTGAWGVLEQYF	TGTGCCAGCAGTACCGGGGCTTGGGGAGTCCTCGAGCAGTACTTC
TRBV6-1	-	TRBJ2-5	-	CASSEVLGGVKETQYF	TGTGCCAGCAGTGAAGTACTAGGGGGGGTTAAAGAGACCCAGTACTTC
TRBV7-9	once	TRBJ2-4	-	CASSPRGQAAKNIQYF	TGTGCCAGCAGCCCGCGCGGGCAGGCGGCCAAAAACATTCAGTACTTC
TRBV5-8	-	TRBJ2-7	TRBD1	CASSLGTGRYEQYF	TGTGCCAGCAGCTTGGGGACAGGGAGGTACGAGCAGTACTTC
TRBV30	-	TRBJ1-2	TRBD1	CAWLQGHGYTF	TGTGCCTGGCTACAGGGGCATGGCTACACCTTC
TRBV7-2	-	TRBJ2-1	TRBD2	CASSLDPGGYNEQFF	TGTGCCAGCAGCTTAGATCCGGGAGGCTACAATGAGCAGTTCTTC
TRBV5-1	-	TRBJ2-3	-	CASSLVGQPDTQYF	TGCGCCAGCAGCTTGGTAGGCCAGCCAGATACGCAGTATTTT
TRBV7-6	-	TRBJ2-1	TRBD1	CASSTTGTGAYNEQFF	TGTGCCAGCAGCACGACCGGGACAGGGGCCTACAATGAGCAGTTCTTC
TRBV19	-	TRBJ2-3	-	CASSRQGLSTDTQYF	TGTGCCAGTAGTCGCCAGGGTTTGAGCACAGATACGCAGTATTTT
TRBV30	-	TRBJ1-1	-	CAWRGGEGTEAFF	TGTGCCTGGAGAGGGGGTGAGGGAACTGAAGCTTTCTTT
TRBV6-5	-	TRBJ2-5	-	CASKTFALMETQYF	TGTGCCAGCAAAACCTTCGCCCTGATGGAGACCCAGTACTTC
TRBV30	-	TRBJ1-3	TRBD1	CAGDRGSGNTIYF	TGTGCCGGAGACAGGGGCTCTGGAAACACCATATATTTT
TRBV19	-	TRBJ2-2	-	CASSHGNTGELFF	TGTGCCAGTAGTCACGGGAACACCGGGGAGCTGTTTTTT
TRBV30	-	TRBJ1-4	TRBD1	CAWSVVGTANEKLFF	TGTGCCTGGAGTGTTGTCGGGACAGCCAATGAAAAACTGTTTTTT
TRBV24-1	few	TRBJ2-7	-	CATSASVSYEQYF	TGTGCCACCAGTGCAAGCGTTTCCTACGAGCAGTACTTC
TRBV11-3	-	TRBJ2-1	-	CASSFEGYNEQFF	TGTGCCAGCAGCTTCGAGGGATACAATGAGCAGTTCTTC